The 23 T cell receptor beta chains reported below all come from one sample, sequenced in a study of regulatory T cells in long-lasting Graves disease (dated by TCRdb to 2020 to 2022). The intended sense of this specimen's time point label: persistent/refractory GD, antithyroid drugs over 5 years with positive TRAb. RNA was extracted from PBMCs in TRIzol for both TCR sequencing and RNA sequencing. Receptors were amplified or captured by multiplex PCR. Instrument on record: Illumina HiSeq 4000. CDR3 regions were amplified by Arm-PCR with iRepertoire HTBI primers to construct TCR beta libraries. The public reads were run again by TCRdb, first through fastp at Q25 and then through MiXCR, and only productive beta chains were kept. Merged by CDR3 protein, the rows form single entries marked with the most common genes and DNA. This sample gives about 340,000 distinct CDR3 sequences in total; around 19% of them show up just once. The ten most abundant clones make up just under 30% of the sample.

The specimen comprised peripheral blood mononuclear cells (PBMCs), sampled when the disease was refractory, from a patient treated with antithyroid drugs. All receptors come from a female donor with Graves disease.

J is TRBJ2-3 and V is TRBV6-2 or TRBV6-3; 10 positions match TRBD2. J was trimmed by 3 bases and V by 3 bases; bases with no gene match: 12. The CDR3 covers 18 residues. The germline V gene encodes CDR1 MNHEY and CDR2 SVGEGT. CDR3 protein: CASSYHERAGGPTDTQYF. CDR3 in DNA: TGTGCCAGCAGTTATCATGAACGAGCGGGGGGGCCTACAGATACGCAGTATTTT.

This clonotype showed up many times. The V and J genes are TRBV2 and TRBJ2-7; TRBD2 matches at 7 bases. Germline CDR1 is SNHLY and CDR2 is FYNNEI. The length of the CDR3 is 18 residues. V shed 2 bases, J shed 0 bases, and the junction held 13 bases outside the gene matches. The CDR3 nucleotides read TGTGCCAGCAGTGAATTCGGAGACGGCGGGGGTAGCTCCTACGAGCAGTACTTC. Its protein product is CASSEFGDGGGSSYEQYF.

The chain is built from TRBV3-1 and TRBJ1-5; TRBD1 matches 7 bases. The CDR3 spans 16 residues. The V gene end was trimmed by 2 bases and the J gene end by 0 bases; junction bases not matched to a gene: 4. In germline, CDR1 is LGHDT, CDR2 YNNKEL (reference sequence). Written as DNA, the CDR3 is TGTGCCAGCAGCCAATCACAGGGGATTAGCAATCAGCCCCAGCATTTT. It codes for CASSQSQGISNQPQHF.

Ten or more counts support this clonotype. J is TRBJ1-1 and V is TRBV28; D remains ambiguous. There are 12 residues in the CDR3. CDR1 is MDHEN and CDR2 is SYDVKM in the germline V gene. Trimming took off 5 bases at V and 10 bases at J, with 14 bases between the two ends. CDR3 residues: CASSNPTRGAFF. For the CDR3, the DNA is TGTGCCAGCAGTAACCCGACGAGAGGAGCTTTCTTT.

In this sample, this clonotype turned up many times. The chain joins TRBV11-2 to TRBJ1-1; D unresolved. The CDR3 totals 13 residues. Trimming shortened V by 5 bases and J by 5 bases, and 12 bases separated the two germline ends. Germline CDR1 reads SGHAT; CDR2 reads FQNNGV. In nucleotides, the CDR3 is TGTGCCAGCAGCCCGCGGCGGGAAACTGAAGCTTTCTTT. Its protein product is CASSPRRETEAFF.

The CDR3 DNA follows: TGTGCCACCAGTGATGCCCAATTGTACGAGCAGTACTTC. Its protein is CATSDAQLYEQYF. The chain recombines TRBV24-1 with TRBJ2-7, with D unresolved. V lost 3 bases, J lost 4 bases, and 9 bases lay in between. CDR3 length: 13 amino acids. From germline, CDR1 is KGHDR and CDR2 SFDVKD.

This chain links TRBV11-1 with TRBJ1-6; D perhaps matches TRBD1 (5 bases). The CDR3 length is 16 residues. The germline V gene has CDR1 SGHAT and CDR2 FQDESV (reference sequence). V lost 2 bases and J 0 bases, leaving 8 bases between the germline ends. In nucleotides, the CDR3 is TGTGCCAGCAGCTTACAAGACAGCTCCTATAATTCACCCCTCCACTTT. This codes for CASSLQDSSYNSPLHF.

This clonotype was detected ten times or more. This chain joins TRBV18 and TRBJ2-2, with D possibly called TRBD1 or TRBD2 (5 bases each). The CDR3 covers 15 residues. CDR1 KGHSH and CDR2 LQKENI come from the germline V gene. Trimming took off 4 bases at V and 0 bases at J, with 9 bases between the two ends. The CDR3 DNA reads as TGTGCCAGCTCACGAGGGGTGGCGAACACCGGGGAGCTGTTTTTT. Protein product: CASSRGVANTGELFF.

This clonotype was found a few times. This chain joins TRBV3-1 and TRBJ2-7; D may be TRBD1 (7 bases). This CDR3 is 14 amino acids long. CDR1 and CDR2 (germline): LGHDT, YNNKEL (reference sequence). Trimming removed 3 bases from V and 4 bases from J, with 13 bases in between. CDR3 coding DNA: TGTGCCAGCAGCCAGGGGCAGGGGGGATACGAGCAGTACTTC. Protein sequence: CASSQGQGGYEQYF.

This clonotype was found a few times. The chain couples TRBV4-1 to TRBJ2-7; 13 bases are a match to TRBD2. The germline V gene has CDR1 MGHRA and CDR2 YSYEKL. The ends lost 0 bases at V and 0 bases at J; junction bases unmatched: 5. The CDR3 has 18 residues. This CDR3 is CASSQEGLAGLSSYEQYF. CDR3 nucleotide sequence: TGCGCCAGCAGCCAAGAGGGACTAGCGGGATTGAGCTCCTACGAGCAGTACTTC.

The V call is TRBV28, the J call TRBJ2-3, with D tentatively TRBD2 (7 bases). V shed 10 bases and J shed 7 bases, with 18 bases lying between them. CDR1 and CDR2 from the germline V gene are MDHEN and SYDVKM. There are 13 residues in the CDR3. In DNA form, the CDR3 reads TGTGCCATCCGAGGGGGGGCAGAGTATACGCAGTATTTT. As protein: CAIRGGAEYTQYF.

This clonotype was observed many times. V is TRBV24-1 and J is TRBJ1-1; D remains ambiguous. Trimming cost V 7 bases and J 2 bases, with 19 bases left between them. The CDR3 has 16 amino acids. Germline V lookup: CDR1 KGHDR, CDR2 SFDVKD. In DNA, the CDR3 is TGTGCCACCAGCCACCTCCTCCGGGGTTACAACACTGAAGCTTTCTTT. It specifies CATSHLLRGYNTEAFF.

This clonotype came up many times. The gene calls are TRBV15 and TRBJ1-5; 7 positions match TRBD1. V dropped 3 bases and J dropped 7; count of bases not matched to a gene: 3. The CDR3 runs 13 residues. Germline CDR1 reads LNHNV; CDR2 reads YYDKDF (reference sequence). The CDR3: CATSSGGGQPQHF. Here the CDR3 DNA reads TGTGCCACCAGCAGTGGAGGGGGCCAGCCCCAGCATTTT.

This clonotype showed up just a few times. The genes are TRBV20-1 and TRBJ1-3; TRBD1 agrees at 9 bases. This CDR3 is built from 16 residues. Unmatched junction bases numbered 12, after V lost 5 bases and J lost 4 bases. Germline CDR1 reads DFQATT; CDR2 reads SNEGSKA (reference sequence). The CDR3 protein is CSAQESGTGLGNTIYF. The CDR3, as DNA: TGCAGTGCTCAAGAATCCGGGACAGGGCTCGGAAACACCATATATTTT.

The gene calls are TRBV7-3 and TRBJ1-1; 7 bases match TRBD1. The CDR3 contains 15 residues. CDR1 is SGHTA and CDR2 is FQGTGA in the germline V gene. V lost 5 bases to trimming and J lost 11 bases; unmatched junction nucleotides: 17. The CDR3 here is CASSPKGGTEAAAFF. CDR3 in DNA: TGTGCCAGCAGCCCGAAGGGAGGGACAGAAGCAGCGGCTTTCTTT. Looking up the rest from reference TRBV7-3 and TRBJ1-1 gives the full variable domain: GAGVSQTPSNKVTEKGKYVELRCDPISGHTALYWYRQSLGQGPEFLIYFQGTGAADDSGLPNDRFFAVRPEGSVSTLKIQRTERGDSAVYLCASSPKGGTEAAAFFGQGTRLTVV.

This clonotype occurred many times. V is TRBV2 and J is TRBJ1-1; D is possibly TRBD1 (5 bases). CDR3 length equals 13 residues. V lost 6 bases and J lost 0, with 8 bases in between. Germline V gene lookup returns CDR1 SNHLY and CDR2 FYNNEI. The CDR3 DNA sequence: TGTGCCAGCAGACAGGAGATGAACACTGAAGCTTTCTTT. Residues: CASRQEMNTEAFF. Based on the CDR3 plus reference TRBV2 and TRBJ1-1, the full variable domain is EPEVTQTPSHQVTQMGQEVILRCVPISNHLYFYWYRQILGQKVEFLVSFYNNEISEKSEIFDDQFSVERPDGSNFTLKIRSTKLEDSAMYFCASRQEMNTEAFFGQGTRLTVV.

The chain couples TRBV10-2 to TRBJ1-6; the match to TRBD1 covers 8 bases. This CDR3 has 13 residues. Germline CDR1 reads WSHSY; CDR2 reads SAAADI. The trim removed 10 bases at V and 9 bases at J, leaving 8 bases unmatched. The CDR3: CATEGQVGSPLHF. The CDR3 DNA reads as TGCGCCACCGAGGGACAGGTTGGTTCACCCCTCCACTTT.

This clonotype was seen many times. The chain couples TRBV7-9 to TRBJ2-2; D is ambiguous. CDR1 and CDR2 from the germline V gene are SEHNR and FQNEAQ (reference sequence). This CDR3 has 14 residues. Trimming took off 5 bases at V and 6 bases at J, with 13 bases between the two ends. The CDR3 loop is CASSIRSGPGELFF. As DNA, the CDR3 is TGTGCCAGCAGCATCCGATCCGGCCCCGGGGAGCTGTTTTTT.

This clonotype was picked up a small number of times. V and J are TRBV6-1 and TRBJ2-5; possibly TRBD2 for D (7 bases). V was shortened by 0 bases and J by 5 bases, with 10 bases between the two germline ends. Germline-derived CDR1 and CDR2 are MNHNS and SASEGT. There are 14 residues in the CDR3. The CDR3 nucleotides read TGTGCCAGCAGTGAAGCGGGAGGGGGGGAGACCCAGTACTTC. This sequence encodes CASSEAGGGETQYF.

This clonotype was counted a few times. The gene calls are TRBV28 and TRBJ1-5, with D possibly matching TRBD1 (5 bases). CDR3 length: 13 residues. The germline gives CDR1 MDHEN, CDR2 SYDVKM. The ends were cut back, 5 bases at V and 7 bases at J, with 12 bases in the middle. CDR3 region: CASSQGRGQPQHF. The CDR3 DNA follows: TGTGCCAGCAGTCAAGGGAGGGGACAGCCCCAGCATTTT.

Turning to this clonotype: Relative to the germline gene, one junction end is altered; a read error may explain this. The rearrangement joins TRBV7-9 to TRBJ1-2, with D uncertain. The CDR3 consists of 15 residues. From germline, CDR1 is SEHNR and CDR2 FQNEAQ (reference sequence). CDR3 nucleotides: TGTACCAGCAGCTTTTCCATTGGAGCGAACTATGGCTACACCTTC. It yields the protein CTSSFSIGANYGYTF.

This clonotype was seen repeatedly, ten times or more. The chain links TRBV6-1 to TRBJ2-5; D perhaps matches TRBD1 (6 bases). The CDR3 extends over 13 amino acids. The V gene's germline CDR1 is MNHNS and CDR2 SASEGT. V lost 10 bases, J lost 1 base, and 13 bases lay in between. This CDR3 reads CATTGWTQETQYF. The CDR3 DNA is TGTGCCACCACAGGGTGGACCCAAGAGACCCAGTACTTC.

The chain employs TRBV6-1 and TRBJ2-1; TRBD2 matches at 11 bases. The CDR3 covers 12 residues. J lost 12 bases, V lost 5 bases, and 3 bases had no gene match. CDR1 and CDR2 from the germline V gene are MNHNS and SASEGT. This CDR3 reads CASSIAGGGQFF. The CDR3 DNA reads TGTGCCAGCAGTATAGCGGGAGGGGGGCAGTTCTTC.